The rows below give T cell receptor beta chains drawn from one sample of a study of T cell responses to AZD1222 COVID-19 vaccine. Profiled with immunoSEQ multiplex PCR; TCRdb holds only in-frame clones, not every one. Of 99,000 or so clones listed, about 85% are singletons. The material sequenced was peripheral blood, taken on day 0 of AZD1222 vaccination. The source is an adult in good health. Both conserved end residues are part of each CDR3. The order of the fields is clone size, V gene, D gene, J gene, CDR3 protein, CDR3 DNA. A D gene is named only where the DNA matches it firmly. The size entry is marked missing in some rows and otherwise reads once, few, many or a size class.

clone size: .
V gene: TRBV5-1
D gene: .
J gene: TRBJ2-5
CDR3 protein: CASSPGPQETQYF
CDR3 DNA: TGCGCCAGCAGCCCCGGGCCTCAAGAGACCCAGTACTTC

clone size: .
V gene: TRBV5-1
D gene: TRBD2
J gene: TRBJ2-2
CDR3 protein: CASSSGLALTGELFF
CDR3 DNA: TGCGCCAGCAGCTCGGGACTAGCATTGACCGGGGAGCTGTTTTTT

clone size: .
V gene: TRBV11-3
D gene: .
J gene: TRBJ2-7
CDR3 protein: CASSPSAGRSYEQYF
CDR3 DNA: TGTGCCAGCAGCCCTTCGGCTGGCCGCTCCTACGAGCAGTACTTC

clone size: .
V gene: TRBV5-4
D gene: TRBD1
J gene: TRBJ1-1
CDR3 protein: CASSLVRGQRSQAFF
CDR3 DNA: TGTGCCAGCAGCTTGGTTAGGGGACAGAGGTCGCAAGCTTTCTTT

clone size: .
V gene: TRBV2
D gene: TRBD1
J gene: TRBJ1-1
CDR3 protein: CASSESTGRGGTEAFF
CDR3 DNA: TGTGCCAGCAGTGAATCGACAGGGCGAGGGGGAACTGAAGCTTTCTTT

clone size: .
V gene: TRBV29-1
D gene: .
J gene: TRBJ1-6
CDR3 protein: CSVAAARDSPLHF
CDR3 DNA: TGCAGCGTAGCAGCCGCGCGGGATTCACCCCTCCACTTT

clone size: .
V gene: TRBV12-3/TRBV12-4
D gene: .
J gene: TRBJ2-5
CDR3 protein: CASSPRRETQYF
CDR3 DNA: TGTGCCAGCAGTCCAAGAAGAGAGACCCAGTACTTC

clone size: .
V gene: TRBV18
D gene: TRBD2
J gene: TRBJ2-1
CDR3 protein: CASSSTTSGRLNEQFF
CDR3 DNA: TGTGCCAGCTCATCAACGACTAGCGGGAGGCTGAATGAGCAGTTCTTC

clone size: .
V gene: TRBV4-3
D gene: .
J gene: TRBJ1-4
CDR3 protein: CASSQDRNEKLFF
CDR3 DNA: TGCGCCAGCAGCCAAGACCGCAATGAAAAACTGTTTTTT

clone size: .
V gene: TRBV27
D gene: TRBD2
J gene: TRBJ2-1
CDR3 protein: CASRTSGSSNEQFF
CDR3 DNA: TGTGCCAGCAGAACTAGCGGGAGTAGTAATGAGCAGTTCTTC

clone size: .
V gene: TRBV11-3
D gene: .
J gene: TRBJ1-6
CDR3 protein: CASSRTRTNSYNSPLHF
CDR3 DNA: TGTGCCAGCAGCCGTACAAGAACCAACTCCTATAATTCACCCCTCCACTTT

clone size: .
V gene: TRBV4-1
D gene: .
J gene: TRBJ1-2
CDR3 protein: CASSQGSMNYGYTF
CDR3 DNA: TGCGCCAGCAGCCAAGGGAGTATGAACTATGGCTACACCTTC

clone size: .
V gene: TRBV6-5
D gene: TRBD1
J gene: TRBJ2-5
CDR3 protein: CASSYGTGGETQYF
CDR3 DNA: TGTGCCAGCAGTTACGGGACAGGTGGAGAGACCCAGTACTTC

clone size: .
V gene: TRBV7-2
D gene: .
J gene: TRBJ2-5
CDR3 protein: CASSGTQTQYF
CDR3 DNA: TGTGCCAGCTCGGGTACACAGACCCAGTACTTC

clone size: .
V gene: TRBV7-2
D gene: .
J gene: TRBJ1-5
CDR3 protein: CASSFSGGAVQPQHF
CDR3 DNA: TGTGCCAGCAGCTTTTCGGGGGGGGCGGTTCAGCCCCAGCATTTT

clone size: .
V gene: TRBV6-5
D gene: .
J gene: TRBJ2-5
CDR3 protein: CASSQLASRETQYF
CDR3 DNA: TGTGCCAGCAGCCAACTAGCTTCACGTGAGACCCAGTACTTC

clone size: .
V gene: TRBV11-3
D gene: .
J gene: TRBJ1-2
CDR3 protein: CASSLDGYYGYTF
CDR3 DNA: TGTGCCAGCAGCTTAGACGGATACTATGGCTACACCTTC

clone size: .
V gene: TRBV6-1
D gene: TRBD1
J gene: TRBJ1-5
CDR3 protein: CASSEGTGGWSNQPQHF
CDR3 DNA: TGTGCCAGCAGTGAAGGGACAGGGGGCTGGAGCAATCAGCCCCAGCATTTT

clone size: once
V gene: TRBV29-1
D gene: .
J gene: TRBJ1-2
CDR3 protein: CSVSTSNYGYTF
CDR3 DNA: TGCAGCGTATCGACATCTAACTATGGCTACACCTTC

clone size: .
V gene: TRBV7-6
D gene: .
J gene: TRBJ1-2
CDR3 protein: CASSSGGGLGDGYTF
CDR3 DNA: TGTGCCAGCAGCTCCGGGGGGGGGCTGGGAGATGGCTACACCTTC

clone size: .
V gene: TRBV6-5
D gene: TRBD1
J gene: TRBJ1-1
CDR3 protein: CASSYSSTGGGAFF
CDR3 DNA: TGTGCCAGCAGCTACTCGTCAACAGGGGGGGGAGCTTTCTTT

clone size: few
V gene: TRBV2
D gene: .
J gene: TRBJ1-5
CDR3 protein: CASSEGHNSNQPQHF
CDR3 DNA: TGTGCCAGCAGTGAGGGGCACAATAGCAATCAGCCCCAGCATTTT

clone size: .
V gene: TRBV18
D gene: .
J gene: TRBJ1-2
CDR3 protein: CASSPSDGPYGYTF
CDR3 DNA: TGTGCCAGCTCACCCTCAGACGGCCCCTATGGCTACACCTTC

clone size: once
V gene: TRBV7-8
D gene: TRBD1
J gene: TRBJ1-5
CDR3 protein: CASSLARGGNQPQHF
CDR3 DNA: TGTGCCAGCAGCTTAGCCAGGGGGGGCAATCAGCCCCAGCATTTT

clone size: .
V gene: TRBV12-3/TRBV12-4
D gene: .
J gene: TRBJ1-1
CDR3 protein: CASRAYTEAFF
CDR3 DNA: TGTGCCAGCAGAGCATACACTGAAGCTTTCTTT

clone size: once
V gene: TRBV29-1
D gene: TRBD2
J gene: TRBJ2-5
CDR3 protein: CSVEEGTGLAGGSQETQYF
CDR3 DNA: TGCAGCGTTGAAGAGGGCACGGGACTAGCGGGTGGAAGCCAAGAGACCCAGTACTTC

clone size: once
V gene: TRBV27
D gene: .
J gene: TRBJ1-1
CDR3 protein: CASRPTGQPNTEAFF
CDR3 DNA: TGTGCCAGCAGACCAACAGGACAGCCGAACACTGAAGCTTTCTTT

clone size: .
V gene: TRBV21-1
D gene: .
J gene: TRBJ1-2
CDR3 protein: CASTPPPQSSLANYGYTF
CDR3 DNA: TGTGCCAGCACTCCCCCCCCTCAGTCCTCCTTAGCTAACTATGGCTACACCTTC

clone size: .
V gene: TRBV11-3
D gene: .
J gene: TRBJ2-1
CDR3 protein: CASSLGTRTNNEQFF
CDR3 DNA: TGTGCCAGCAGCTTAGGGACTCGGACGAACAATGAGCAGTTCTTC

clone size: .
V gene: TRBV6-5
D gene: .
J gene: TRBJ2-3
CDR3 protein: CASTPRYTDTQYF
CDR3 DNA: TGTGCCAGCACCCCTCGATACACAGATACGCAGTATTTT

clone size: .
V gene: TRBV7-2
D gene: .
J gene: TRBJ2-1
CDR3 protein: CASSLVSEGNEQFF
CDR3 DNA: TGTGCCAGCAGCTTAGTTTCGGAGGGCAATGAGCAGTTCTTC

clone size: .
V gene: TRBV5-5
D gene: .
J gene: TRBJ2-1
CDR3 protein: CASSLGGNEQFF
CDR3 DNA: TGTGCCAGCAGCTTGGGGGGCAATGAGCAGTTCTTC

clone size: .
V gene: TRBV9
D gene: .
J gene: TRBJ2-1
CDR3 protein: CASSGGPYNEQFF
CDR3 DNA: TGTGCCAGCAGCGGGGGACCCTACAATGAGCAGTTCTTC

clone size: .
V gene: TRBV3-1/TRBV3-2
D gene: TRBD2
J gene: TRBJ2-1
CDR3 protein: CASSQGRGGLNEQFF
CDR3 DNA: TGTGCCAGCAGCCAAGGGCGGGGGGGCCTCAATGAGCAGTTCTTC

clone size: .
V gene: TRBV29-1
D gene: TRBD1
J gene: TRBJ2-4
CDR3 protein: CSVKERQGGDIQYF
CDR3 DNA: TGCAGCGTCAAAGAGAGACAGGGTGGGGACATTCAGTACTTC

clone size: .
V gene: TRBV19
D gene: TRBD1
J gene: TRBJ1-3
CDR3 protein: CASSRWDRNGNTIYF
CDR3 DNA: TGTGCCAGTAGTCGGTGGGACAGGAATGGAAACACCATATATTTT

clone size: once
V gene: TRBV10-3
D gene: .
J gene: TRBJ2-1
CDR3 protein: CAISYDPDNEQFF
CDR3 DNA: TGTGCCATCAGCTACGACCCGGACAATGAGCAGTTCTTC

clone size: few
V gene: TRBV9
D gene: .
J gene: TRBJ1-4
CDR3 protein: CASSFRAGVAPGGEKLFF
CDR3 DNA: TGTGCCAGCAGCTTCCGCGCGGGGGTAGCCCCGGGAGGGGAAAAACTGTTTTTT

clone size: once
V gene: TRBV5-4
D gene: TRBD2
J gene: TRBJ2-1
CDR3 protein: CASSLGEGYNEQFF
CDR3 DNA: TGTGCCAGCAGCTTGGGGGAGGGATACAATGAGCAGTTCTTC

clone size: .
V gene: TRBV6-5
D gene: .
J gene: TRBJ1-4
CDR3 protein: CATATNEKLFF
CDR3 DNA: TGTGCCACAGCAACTAATGAAAAACTGTTTTTT

clone size: .
V gene: TRBV9
D gene: .
J gene: TRBJ1-2
CDR3 protein: CASSHGRQDYGYTF
CDR3 DNA: TGTGCCAGCAGCCACGGTCGACAGGACTATGGCTACACCTTC

clone size: .
V gene: TRBV18
D gene: .
J gene: TRBJ1-3
CDR3 protein: CASSLGTGNTIYF
CDR3 DNA: TGTGCCAGCTCCCTGGGGACAGGAAACACCATATATTTT

clone size: few
V gene: TRBV3-1/TRBV3-2
D gene: TRBD2
J gene: TRBJ2-3
CDR3 protein: CASSQTLAGGKDTQYF
CDR3 DNA: TGTGCCAGCAGCCAAACACTAGCGGGAGGGAAAGATACGCAGTATTTT

clone size: .
V gene: TRBV6-5
D gene: .
J gene: TRBJ1-4
CDR3 protein: CASSRQVNEKLFF
CDR3 DNA: TGTGCCAGCAGTAGACAGGTTAATGAAAAACTGTTTTTT

clone size: .
V gene: TRBV3-1/TRBV3-2
D gene: TRBD1
J gene: TRBJ2-2
CDR3 protein: CASSQEDRGATGELFF
CDR3 DNA: TGTGCCAGCAGCCAGGAGGACAGGGGGGCTACCGGGGAGCTGTTTTTT

clone size: .
V gene: TRBV2
D gene: .
J gene: TRBJ1-2
CDR3 protein: CASSEYRVYGYTF
CDR3 DNA: TGTGCCAGCAGTGAGTACAGGGTCTATGGCTACACCTTC

clone size: .
V gene: TRBV14
D gene: .
J gene: TRBJ2-7
CDR3 protein: CASSRGHSYEQYF
CDR3 DNA: TGTGCCAGCAGCCGAGGACACTCCTACGAGCAGTACTTC

clone size: .
V gene: TRBV6-1
D gene: TRBD1
J gene: TRBJ2-5
CDR3 protein: CASSEGWGQGAGETQYF
CDR3 DNA: TGTGCCAGCAGTGAAGGGTGGGGGCAGGGGGCTGGAGAGACCCAGTACTTC

clone size: .
V gene: TRBV3-1/TRBV3-2
D gene: TRBD1
J gene: TRBJ1-5
CDR3 protein: CASSQGQGRQPQHF
CDR3 DNA: TGTGCCAGCAGCCAAGGACAGGGGAGGCAGCCCCAGCATTTT

clone size: .
V gene: TRBV29-1
D gene: .
J gene: TRBJ1-2
CDR3 protein: CSVDNYGYTF
CDR3 DNA: TGCAGCGTCGACAACTATGGCTACACCTTC

clone size: .
V gene: TRBV3-1/TRBV3-2
D gene: .
J gene: TRBJ1-3
CDR3 protein: CASSQEGTSGNTIYF
CDR3 DNA: TGTGCCAGCAGCCAAGAGGGGACCTCTGGAAACACCATATATTTT

clone size: .
V gene: TRBV20-1
D gene: TRBD2
J gene: TRBJ2-1
CDR3 protein: CSARSPSGPIF
CDR3 DNA: TGCAGTGCTAGAAGTCCTAGCGGTCCTATCTTC

clone size: .
V gene: TRBV5-4
D gene: TRBD1
J gene: TRBJ2-7
CDR3 protein: CASSLTGADEQYF
CDR3 DNA: TGTGCCAGCAGCTTGACAGGGGCAGACGAGCAGTACTTC

clone size: .
V gene: TRBV19
D gene: .
J gene: TRBJ1-2
CDR3 protein: CASRTRVARINYGYTF
CDR3 DNA: TGTGCCAGCCGCACACGAGTCGCCCGCATTAACTATGGCTACACCTTC

clone size: .
V gene: TRBV2
D gene: .
J gene: TRBJ1-5
CDR3 protein: CASSEWVSNQPQHF
CDR3 DNA: TGTGCCAGCAGTGAATGGGTTAGCAATCAGCCCCAGCATTTT